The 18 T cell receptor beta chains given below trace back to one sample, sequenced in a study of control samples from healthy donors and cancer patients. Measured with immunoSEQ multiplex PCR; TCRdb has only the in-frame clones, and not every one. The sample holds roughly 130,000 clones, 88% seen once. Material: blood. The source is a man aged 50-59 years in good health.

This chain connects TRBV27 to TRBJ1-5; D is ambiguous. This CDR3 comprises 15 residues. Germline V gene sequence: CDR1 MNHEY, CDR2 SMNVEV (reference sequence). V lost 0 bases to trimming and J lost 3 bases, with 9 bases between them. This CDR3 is CASSLSMGFNQPQHF. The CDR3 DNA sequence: TGTGCCAGCAGTTTATCGATGGGGTTCAATCAGCCCCAGCATTTT.

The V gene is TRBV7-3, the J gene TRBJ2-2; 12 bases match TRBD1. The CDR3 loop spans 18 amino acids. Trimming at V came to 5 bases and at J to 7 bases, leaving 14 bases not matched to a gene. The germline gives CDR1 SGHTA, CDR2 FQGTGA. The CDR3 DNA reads TGTGCCAGCAGCGTCACTACCGGGACAGGGGGCGTTATCGGGGAGCTGTTTTTT. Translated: CASSVTTGTGGVIGELFF.

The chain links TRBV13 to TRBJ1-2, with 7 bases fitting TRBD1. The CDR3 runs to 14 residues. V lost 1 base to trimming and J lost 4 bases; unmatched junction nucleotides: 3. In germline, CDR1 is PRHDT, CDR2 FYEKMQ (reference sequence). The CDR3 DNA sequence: TGTGCCAGCAGCTTAGAACAGGGGAGCTATGGCTACACCTTC. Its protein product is CASSLEQGSYGYTF.

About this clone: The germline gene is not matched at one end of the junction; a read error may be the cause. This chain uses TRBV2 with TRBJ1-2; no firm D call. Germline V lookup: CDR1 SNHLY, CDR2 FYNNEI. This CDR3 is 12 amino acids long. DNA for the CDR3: TGTGCCAGCACTGAACTTTACTATGGCTACACCTTC. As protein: CASTELYYGYTF.

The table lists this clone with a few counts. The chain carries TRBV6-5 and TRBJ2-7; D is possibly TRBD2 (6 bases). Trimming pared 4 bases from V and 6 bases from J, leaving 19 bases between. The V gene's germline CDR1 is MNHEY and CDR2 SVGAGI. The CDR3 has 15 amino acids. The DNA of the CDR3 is TGTGCCAGCAGTTCCGCGGGGCCCTACTACTCCGAGCAGTACTTC. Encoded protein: CASSSAGPYYSEQYF.

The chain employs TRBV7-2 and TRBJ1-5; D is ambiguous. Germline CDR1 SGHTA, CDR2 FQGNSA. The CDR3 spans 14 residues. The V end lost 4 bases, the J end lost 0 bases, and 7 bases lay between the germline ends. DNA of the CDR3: TGTGCCAGCAGCTCGTGGAATAGCAATCAGCCCCAGCATTTT. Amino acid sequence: CASSSWNSNQPQHF.

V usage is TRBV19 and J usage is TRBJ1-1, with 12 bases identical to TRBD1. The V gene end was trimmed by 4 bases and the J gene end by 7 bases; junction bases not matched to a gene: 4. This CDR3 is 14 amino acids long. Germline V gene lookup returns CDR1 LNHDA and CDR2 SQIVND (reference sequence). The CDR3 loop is CASSNGDRGLEAFF. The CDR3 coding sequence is TGTGCCAGTAGTAATGGGGACAGGGGGCTTGAAGCTTTCTTT.

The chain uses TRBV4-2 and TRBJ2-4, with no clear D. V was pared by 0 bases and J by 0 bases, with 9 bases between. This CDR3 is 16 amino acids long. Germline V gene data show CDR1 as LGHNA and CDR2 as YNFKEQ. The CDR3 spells CASSQDIDVAKNIQYF. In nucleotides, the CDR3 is TGTGCCAGCAGCCAAGATATCGACGTAGCCAAAAACATTCAGTACTTC.

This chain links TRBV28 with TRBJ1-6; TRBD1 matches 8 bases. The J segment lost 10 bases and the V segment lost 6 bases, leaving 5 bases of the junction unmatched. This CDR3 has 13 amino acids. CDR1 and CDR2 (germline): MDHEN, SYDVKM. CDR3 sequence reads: CASSSGGRSPLHF. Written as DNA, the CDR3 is TGTGCCAGCAGCTCAGGGGGCCGATCACCCCTCCACTTT.

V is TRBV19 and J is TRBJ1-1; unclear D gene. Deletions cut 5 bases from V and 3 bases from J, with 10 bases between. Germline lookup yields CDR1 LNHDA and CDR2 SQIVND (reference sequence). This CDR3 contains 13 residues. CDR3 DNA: TGTGCCAGTAGTTCCGACCGAGACACTGAAGCTTTCTTT. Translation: CASSSDRDTEAFF.

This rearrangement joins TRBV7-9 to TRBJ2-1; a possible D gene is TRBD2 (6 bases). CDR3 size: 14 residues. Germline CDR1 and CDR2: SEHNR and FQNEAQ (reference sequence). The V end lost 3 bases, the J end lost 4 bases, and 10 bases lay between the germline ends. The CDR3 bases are TGTGCCAGCAGCTTTGACGGGGGATACAATGAGCAGTTCTTC. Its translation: CASSFDGGYNEQFF.

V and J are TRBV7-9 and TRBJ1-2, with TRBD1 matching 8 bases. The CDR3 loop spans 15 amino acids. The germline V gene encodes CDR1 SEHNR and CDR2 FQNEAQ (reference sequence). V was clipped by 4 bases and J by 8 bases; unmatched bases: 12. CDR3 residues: CASSSQGQGTRGYTF. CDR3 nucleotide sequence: TGTGCCAGCAGCTCTCAAGGACAGGGCACCAGGGGCTACACCTTC. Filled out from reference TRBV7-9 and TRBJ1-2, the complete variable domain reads DTGVSQNPRHKITKRGQNVTFRCDPISEHNRLYWYRQTLGQGPEFLTYFQNEAQLEKSRLLSDRFSAERPKGSFSTLEIQRTEQGDSAMYLCASSSQGQGTRGYTFGSGTRLTVV.

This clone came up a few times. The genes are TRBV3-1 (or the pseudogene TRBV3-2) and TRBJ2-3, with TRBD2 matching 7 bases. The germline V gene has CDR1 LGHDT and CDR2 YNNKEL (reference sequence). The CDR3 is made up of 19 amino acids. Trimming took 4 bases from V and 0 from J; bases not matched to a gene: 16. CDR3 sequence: CASSLKNDLGGGSTDTQYF. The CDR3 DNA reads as TGTGCCAGCAGCCTCAAGAACGATTTGGGGGGGGGAAGCACAGATACGCAGTATTTT.

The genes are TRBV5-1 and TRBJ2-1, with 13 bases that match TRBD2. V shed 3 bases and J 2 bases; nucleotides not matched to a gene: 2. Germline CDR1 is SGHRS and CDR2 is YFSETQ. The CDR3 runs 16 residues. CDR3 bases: TGCGCCAGCAGCTCAACTAGCGGGGGGGCCTACAATGAGCAGTTCTTC. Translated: CASSSTSGGAYNEQFF.

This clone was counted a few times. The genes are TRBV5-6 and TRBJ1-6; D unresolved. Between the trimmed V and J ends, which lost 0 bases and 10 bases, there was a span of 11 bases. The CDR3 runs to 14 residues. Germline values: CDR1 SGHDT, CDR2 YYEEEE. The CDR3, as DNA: TGTGCCAGCAGCTTGGGGGATATAGGCTCACCCCTCCACTTT. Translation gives CASSLGDIGSPLHF.

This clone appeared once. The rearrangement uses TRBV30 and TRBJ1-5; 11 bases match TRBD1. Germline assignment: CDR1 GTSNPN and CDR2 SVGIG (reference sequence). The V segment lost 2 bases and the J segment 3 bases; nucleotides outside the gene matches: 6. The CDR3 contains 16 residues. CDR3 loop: CAWSTGTGGYNQPQHF. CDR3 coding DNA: TGTGCCTGGAGTACCGGGACAGGGGGTTACAATCAGCCCCAGCATTTT.

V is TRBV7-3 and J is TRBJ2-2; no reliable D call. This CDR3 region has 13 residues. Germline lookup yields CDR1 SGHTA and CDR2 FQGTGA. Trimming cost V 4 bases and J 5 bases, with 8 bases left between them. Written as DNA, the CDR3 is TGTGCCAGCAGCTCTACGGAGACCGGGGAGCTGTTTTTT. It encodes CASSSTETGELFF.

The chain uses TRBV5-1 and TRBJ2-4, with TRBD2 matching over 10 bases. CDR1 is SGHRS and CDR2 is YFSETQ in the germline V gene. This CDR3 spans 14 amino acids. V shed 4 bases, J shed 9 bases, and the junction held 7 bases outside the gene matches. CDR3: CASSTGTSDFIQYF. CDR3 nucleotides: TGCGCCAGCAGCACCGGGACTAGCGATTTCATTCAGTACTTC. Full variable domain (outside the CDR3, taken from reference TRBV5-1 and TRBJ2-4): KAGVTQTPRYLIKTRGQQVTLSCSPISGHRSVSWYQQTPGQGLQFLFEYFSETQRNKGNFPGRFSGRQFSNSRSEMNVSTLELGDSALYLCASSTGTSDFIQYFGAGTRLSVL.